Below, 17 T cell receptor beta chains from the same sample are listed, as sequenced in a study of CD8 T cells in ankylosing spondylitis (dated by TCRdb to the late 2010s). Library preparation used 5' RACE. TCRdb lists the instrument as Illumina HiSeq 2500. TCRdb reprocessed the public reads (quality trimming at Q25 with fastp, clone calling with MiXCR) and kept in-frame beta chains. One record per CDR3 amino acid sequence lists the most common genes and DNA. The table for this sample lists 50,000 to 70,000 distinct CDR3 sequences; around 6.5% of them were counted only once. Clones ranked in the top ten supply approximately 5% of the sample. The source material was synovial fluid, either unsorted or a sorted T cell fraction (not recorded which). Receptors were obtained from a male donor with ankylosing spondylitis.

Only a few counts were recorded for this clonotype. The chain recombines TRBV7-9 with TRBJ2-1, with TRBD1 identical over 7 bases. V trimming: 4 bases; J trimming: 1 base; junction bases outside the gene matches: 4. Germline V gene data show CDR1 as SEHNR and CDR2 as FQNEAQ (reference sequence). The CDR3 runs 15 residues. Here the CDR3 DNA reads TGTGCCAGCAGCTATAACAGGGGATCCTACAATGAGCAGTTCTTC. Its protein product is CASSYNRGSYNEQFF.

The rearrangement uses TRBV29-1 and TRBJ1-1; 11 positions match TRBD1. The V gene end was trimmed by 6 bases and the J gene end by 5 bases; junction bases not matched to a gene: 5. The CDR3 contains 13 residues. Germline assignment: CDR1 SQVTM and CDR2 ANQGSEA. The CDR3 loop reads CSVDRGRGTEAFF. The CDR3 DNA is TGCAGCGTGGACAGGGGGCGGGGTACTGAAGCTTTCTTT.

There are a few counts of this clonotype. J is TRBJ2-1 and V is TRBV28; D not resolved. CDR1 and CDR2 (germline): MDHEN, SYDVKM. CDR3 size: 13 residues. Trimming pared 6 bases from V and 12 bases from J, leaving 18 bases between. The CDR3 nucleotides read TGTGCCAGCAGACCTAATGAGCCCCTGGGGCAGTTCTTC. Translation gives CASRPNEPLGQFF. The full variable domain, with the rest looked up from reference TRBV28 and TRBJ2-1, is DVKVTQSSRYLVKRTGEKVFLECVQDMDHENMFWYRQDPGLGLRLIYFSYDVKMKEKGDIPEGYSVSREKKERFSLILESASTNQTSMYLCASRPNEPLGQFFGPGTRLTVL.

This clonotype was seen at least ten times. The rearrangement joins TRBV7-6 to TRBJ2-7, with D perhaps TRBD1 (5 bases). This CDR3 has 15 residues. CDR1 and CDR2 from the germline V gene are SGHVS and FNYEAQ. The ends were cut back, 0 bases at V and 2 bases at J, with 11 bases in the middle. The CDR3 DNA reads TGTGCCAGCAGCTTAGCGCAGATAGGGGCCTACGAGCAGTACTTC. Encoded protein: CASSLAQIGAYEQYF.

Note on this clonotype: Its ends do not fully match the called genes, so a read error is possible. The chain uses TRBV7-7 and TRBJ2-5, with 10 bases aligning to TRBD1. Germline loops: CDR1 SSHAT, CDR2 FNYEAQ (reference sequence). This CDR3 has 14 amino acids. CDR3: CASSKDRGGETQYF. Here the CDR3 DNA reads TGTGCTAGCAGCAAGGACAGGGGGGGTGAGACCCAGTACTTC.

The table lists this clonotype with a few counts. The chain is built from TRBV11-2 and TRBJ2-7, with 8 bases that match TRBD1. This CDR3 has 15 amino acids. The V gene's germline CDR1 is SGHAT and CDR2 FQNNGV. Losses at the gene ends were 5 bases for V and 6 bases for J; bases not matched to a gene: 12. The DNA for the CDR3 is TGTGCCAGCAGCCCAGGCGCAGGGGGCCTTGGCGAGCAGTACTTC. As protein: CASSPGAGGLGEQYF.

With regard to this clonotype: Given a much more abundant clone one base away, this may be a read error. The chain is built from TRBV7-8 and TRBJ1-1, with no clear D. V lost 4 bases and J lost 1, with 13 bases in between. Germline V gene sequence: CDR1 SGHVS, CDR2 FQNEAQ. The CDR3 contains 15 residues. The CDR3 nucleotides are TGTGCCAGCAGCTCCACCGGAAAACAGAACACTGAAGCTTTCTTT. The encoded protein is CASSSTGKQNTEAFF. Looking up the rest from reference TRBV7-8 and TRBJ1-1 gives the full variable domain: GAGVSQSPRYKVAKRGQDVALRCDPISGHVSLFWYQQALGQGPEFLTYFQNEAQLDKSGLPSDRFFAERPEGSVSTLKIQRTQQEDSAVYLCASSSTGKQNTEAFFGQGTRLTVV.

This clonotype came up many times. CDR3 sequence reads: CASSSVRDEQYF. Written as DNA, the CDR3 is TGTGCCAGCAGCTCCGTCCGGGACGAGCAGTACTTC. The chain links TRBV7-9 to TRBJ2-7; D gene ambiguous. This CDR3 spans 12 amino acids. Trimming took 4 bases from V and 5 from J, leaving 9 bases between them. The V gene's germline CDR1 is SEHNR and CDR2 FQNEAQ (reference sequence). The full variable domain, rest sourced from reference TRBV7-9 and TRBJ2-7, is DTGVSQNPRHKITKRGQNVTFRCDPISEHNRLYWYRQTLGQGPEFLTYFQNEAQLEKSRLLSDRFSAERPKGSFSTLEIQRTEQGDSAMYLCASSSVRDEQYFGPGTRLTVT.

This clonotype has ten or more counts. V usage is TRBV15 and J usage is TRBJ2-7; no reliable D call. The V end was cut by 7 bases, the J end by 3 bases, with 1 base between. The CDR3 is made up of 9 amino acids. CDR1 and CDR2 (germline): LNHNV, YYDKDF (reference sequence). CDR3 protein: CATNYEQYF. For the CDR3, the DNA is TGTGCCACCAACTACGAGCAGTACTTC.

The CDR3 protein is CASSPLGGLNTEAFF. CDR3 coding DNA: TGTGCCAGCAGCCCCCTTGGAGGACTGAACACTGAAGCTTTCTTT. This chain links TRBV7-2 with TRBJ1-1; D unresolved. Trimming left V 5 bases short and J 0 bases short, with 13 bases between. This CDR3 is built from 15 residues. Germline lookup yields CDR1 SGHTA and CDR2 FQGNSA.

The chain joins TRBV4-3 to TRBJ2-7; D is possibly TRBD2 (6 bases). V lost 4 bases to trimming and J lost 5 bases, with 15 bases between them. The CDR3 is 14 amino acids. Germline V CDR1 and CDR2: LGHNA, YSLEER. This chain's CDR3 is CASSLGGWGNEQYF. The CDR3 region has the DNA TGCGCCAGCAGCCTGGGAGGTTGGGGAAACGAGCAGTACTTC.

This clonotype was counted ten times or more. The chain has TRBV2 and TRBJ2-5; 11 bases fit TRBD2. The CDR3 is made up of 15 amino acids. V shed 6 bases, J shed 3 bases, and the junction held 6 bases outside the gene matches. Looked up from germline, CDR1 is SNHLY and CDR2 is FYNNEI. For the CDR3, the DNA is TGTGCCAGCAGCGGACTAGCGGGCGCAGAAGAGACCCAGTACTTC. Its protein product is CASSGLAGAEETQYF.

As regards this clonotype: A much more abundant neighbour one base away suggests this may be a read error. This sequence joins TRBV2 and TRBJ1-1, with D perhaps TRBD1 (5 bases). V was clipped by 4 bases and J by 11 bases, with 23 bases between them. Germline lookup yields CDR1 SNHLY and CDR2 FYNNEI. The CDR3 runs to 15 residues. CDR3 sequence: CASSARTISRIAAFF. For the CDR3, the DNA is TGTGCCAGCAGTGCGCGGACAATCTCTCGGATCGCGGCTTTCTTT.

With regard to this clonotype: The germline gene is not matched at one end of the junction; a read error may be the cause. The gene calls are TRBV25-1 and TRBJ2-7; D might be TRBD1 (5 bases). Germline-derived CDR1 and CDR2 are MGHDK and SYGVNS. The CDR3 length is 13 residues. The CDR3 here is CASSEWGMDIQHF. The CDR3 DNA sequence: TGTGCCAGCAGTGAATGGGGTATGGACATCCAGCACTTC.

This clonotype has just a few counts. This rearrangement joins TRBV18 to TRBJ2-5; D unclear. This CDR3 has 11 amino acids. Trimming removed 5 bases from V and 1 base from J, with 2 bases in between. In germline, CDR1 is KGHSH, CDR2 LQKENI. The CDR3 DNA reads TGTGCCAGCTCAGCCCAAGAGACCCAGTACTTC. Protein: CASSAQETQYF.

The table lists this clonotype with a few counts. The gene calls are TRBV6-1 and TRBJ1-1; possible D gene TRBD1, 5 bases. This CDR3 region has 14 residues. Germline assignment: CDR1 MNHNS and CDR2 SASEGT. V lost 6 bases and J lost 12, with 23 bases in between. DNA for the CDR3: TGTGCCAGCAGCGATCAGGGTTCAACCATTCGCACTTTCTTT. Translation: CASSDQGSTIRTFF.

In its sample, this clonotype was seen many times. This rearrangement joins TRBV28 to TRBJ2-1; D tentatively reads TRBD1 or TRBD2 (6 bases each). The germline V gene has CDR1 MDHEN and CDR2 SYDVKM. The V gene lost 1 base and the J gene lost 0 bases, with 10 bases spanning the gap. This CDR3 comprises 16 residues. CDR3 residues: CASSLLRGDSYNEQFF. CDR3 nucleotides: TGTGCCAGCAGTTTATTAAGGGGGGACTCCTACAATGAGCAGTTCTTC.